This T cell receptor (beta chain) was sequenced during a study of blood T cell repertoires in COVID-19. On the study more broadly: Collection of acute and convalescent COVID-19 samples took place in the United States, Italy and Spain. From T cells, B-cell-depleted T cells, or PBMCs came the material, which was cDNA or gDNA.

Authors' data handling: It was from reference gene primer amplification that nucleated cell counts were estimated. The assay was immunoSEQ multiplex PCR, and TCRdb's table has in-frame clones only and misses some. The V and J calls and clone size come from that table; D and trimming were worked out from the DNA. The data show around 160,000 clones, roughly 90% seen once. Specimen: peripheral blood. This TCR came from a human donor in a cohort sampled during active COVID-19.

CDR3 in amino acids: CASSPVNRQETQYF. CDR3 nucleotide sequence: TGTGCCAGCTCACCAGTCAACAGGCAAGAGACCCAGTACTTC. V and J are TRBV18 and TRBJ2-5; weak D call: TRBD1 (5 bases). This CDR3 region has 14 residues. V gave up 2 bases and J gave up 2 bases, with 9 bases separating them. Germline CDR1 and CDR2: KGHSH and LQKENI.